Reported below is one T cell receptor (beta chain). The antigen this receptor binds is unknown. Base qualities are not at hand, and no much larger clone is one base apart. Preparation of the library involved 5' RACE. TCRdb shows the sequencer as Illumina HiSeq 2500. A second PCR of about 6 to 11 cycles was performed with a sample-barcoded 5' primer and a J-beta primer mix. A unique molecular identifier was introduced onto each TCR beta cDNA molecule by a template-switch 5' adaptor carrying 12 random nucleotides. At least 3 million CDR3-containing paired-end reads were obtained from each sample. First-strand cDNA synthesis was performed from all RNA using the Mint cDNA synthesis kit, with priming by a TRBC-specific oligonucleotide. Following uracil-DNA glycosylase treatment, a first 18-cycle PCR with universal primers M1SS and BC2_uni_R was performed on all cDNA. Per the original workflow: Each sample was normalized by randomly selecting 1 million high-quality reads, each carrying a distinct molecular identifier. Reads sharing molecular identifiers were discarded rather than binned into consensus sequences. MiTCR, set to a Q25 quality threshold and the strictest error-elimination algorithm, was used for CDR3 identification, clonotype clustering and error correction. Lower-bound total TCR beta diversity was estimated with a nonparametric unseen species model using Euler transformation. In TCRdb, the public reads were trimmed at Q25 with fastp and aligned with MiXCR, with productive beta chains retained. CDR3 protein sequences are deduplicated, and each keeps its most common genes and DNA. The V and J calls follow TCRdb's processing rather than the paper's. In this sample the table shows about 680,000 distinct CDR3 sequences, over 45% of which occur a single time. Roughly 30% of the sample rests with the top ten.

The donors were 40 or so Caucasian individuals from Russia, aged 6 to 90 years, who were systemically healthy. Approximately 9.3 milliliters of peripheral blood were drawn from each donor into EDTA-treated Vacutainer tubes. Ficoll-Paque density-gradient centrifugation was used to isolate PBMCs, with at least 7 million per sample. Total RNA was extracted from PBMCs with Trizol reagent, with at least 5.5 micrograms obtained per sample. For every donor, flow cytometry on a PBMC aliquot measured the percentage of naive CD45RAhigh/CD27high T cells. The data were obtained in a study of blood T cells in healthy people across ages (dated by TCRdb to 2014 to 2015). Some background on the complete study: Template switching captured roughly one uniquely barcoded TCR beta cDNA molecule per two T cells in model experiments. To avoid experimental bias, donors of different ages were distributed randomly across sequencing lanes. The study measured age-related changes in TCR beta repertoire diversity using deep sequencing normalized with unique cDNA molecular identifiers. The donors were divided into four age groups: young (average approximately 17 years), middle-aged (around 37), aged (approximately 62) and long-lived (82). Using the same blood draw, the study looked at two additional independent replicas of 1 million unique cDNA reads for two donors, one aged 18 to 30 and the other aged 80 or older. General findings and caveats noted by the study authors: The long-lived group showed more naive CD4+ T cells, fewer expanded clones and increased TCR diversity than the aged group, suggesting age selection. The CMV infection status of donors was not known, potentially confounding age-related changes in expanded clonotypes. Because profiling used bulk unsorted PBMCs, naive and antigen-experienced compartments could not be compared conclusively. Observed TCR beta diversity correlated strongly with the percentage of naive T cells measured by flow cytometry. Estimates of total diversity based on one million sequenced T cells were regarded as lower bounds and as underestimates. Observed TCR beta diversity per million T cells fell roughly linearly with age, and a significant reduction was already apparent by age roughly 40.

From V the trimming removes 1 base and from J it removes 5 bases, while the gene matches leave 4 bases of the junction unaccounted for. The CDR3 runs 14 amino acids, cysteine and phenylalanine included. CDR3 DNA is the only sequence kept; it has 42 bases, read in frame from the first base. CDR1 and CDR2 are drawn from the germline V gene (reference sequence): SEHNR, FQNEAQ. Recombination joined TRBV7-9 with TRBJ2-5, with 7 middle bases fitting TRBD2. This TCR derives from a woman aged 55-69 years in good health. The sequenced sample consisted of blood. The CDR3 loop reads CASSLDGLVETQYF. The bases are TGTGCCAGCAGCTTAGACGGACTAGTGGAGACCCAGTACTTC.